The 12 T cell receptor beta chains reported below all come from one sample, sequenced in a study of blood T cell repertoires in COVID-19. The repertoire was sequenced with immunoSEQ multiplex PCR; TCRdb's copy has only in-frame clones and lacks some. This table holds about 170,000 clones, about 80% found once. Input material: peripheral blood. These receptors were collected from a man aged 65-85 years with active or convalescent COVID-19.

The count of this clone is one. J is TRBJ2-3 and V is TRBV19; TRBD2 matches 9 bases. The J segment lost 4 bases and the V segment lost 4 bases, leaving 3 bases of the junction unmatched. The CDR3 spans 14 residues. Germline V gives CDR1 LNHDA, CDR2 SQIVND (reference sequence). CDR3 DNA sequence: TGTGCCAGTAGTAGCGGGAGGGGAGCAGATACGCAGTATTTT. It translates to CASSSGRGADTQYF.

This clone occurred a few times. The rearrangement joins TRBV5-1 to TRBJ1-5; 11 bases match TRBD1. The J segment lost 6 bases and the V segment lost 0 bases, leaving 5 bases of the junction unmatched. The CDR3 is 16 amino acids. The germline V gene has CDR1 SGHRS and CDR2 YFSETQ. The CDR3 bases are TGCGCCAGCAGCTTGGATGGGACAGGGGGGATTCAGCCCCAGCATTTT. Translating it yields CASSLDGTGGIQPQHF.

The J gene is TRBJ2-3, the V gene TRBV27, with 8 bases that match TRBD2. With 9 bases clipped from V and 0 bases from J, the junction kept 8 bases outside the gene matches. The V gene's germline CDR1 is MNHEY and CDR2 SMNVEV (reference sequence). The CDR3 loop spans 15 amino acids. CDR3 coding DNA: TGTGCCAGTGGAGGCGGGAGGTCGAGCACAGATACGCAGTATTTT. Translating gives CASGGGRSSTDTQYF.

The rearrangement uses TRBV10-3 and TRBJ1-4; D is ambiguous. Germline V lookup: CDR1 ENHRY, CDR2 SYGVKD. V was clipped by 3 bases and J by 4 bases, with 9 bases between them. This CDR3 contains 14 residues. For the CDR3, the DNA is TGTGCCATCAGTGACGGAGGCAGTAATGAAAAACTGTTTTTT. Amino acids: CAISDGGSNEKLFF.

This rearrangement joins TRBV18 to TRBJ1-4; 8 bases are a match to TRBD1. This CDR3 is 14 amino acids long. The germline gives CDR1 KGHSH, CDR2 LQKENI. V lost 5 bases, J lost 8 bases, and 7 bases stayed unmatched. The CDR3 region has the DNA TGTGCCAGCTCAGCCGGACAGGGAGGGGAAAAACTGTTTTTT. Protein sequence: CASSAGQGGEKLFF.

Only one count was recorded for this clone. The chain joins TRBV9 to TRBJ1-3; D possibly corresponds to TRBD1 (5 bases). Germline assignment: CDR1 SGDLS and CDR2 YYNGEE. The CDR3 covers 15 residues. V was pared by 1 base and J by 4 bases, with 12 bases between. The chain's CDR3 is CASSVWGDVGNTIYF. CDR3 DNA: TGTGCCAGCAGCGTATGGGGGGACGTCGGAAACACCATATATTTT.

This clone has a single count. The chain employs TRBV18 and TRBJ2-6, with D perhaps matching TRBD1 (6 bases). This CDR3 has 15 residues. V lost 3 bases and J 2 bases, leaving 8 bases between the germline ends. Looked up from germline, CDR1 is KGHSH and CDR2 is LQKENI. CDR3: CASSPGATGANVLTF. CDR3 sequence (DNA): TGTGCCAGCTCACCGGGGGCTACTGGGGCCAACGTCCTGACTTTC. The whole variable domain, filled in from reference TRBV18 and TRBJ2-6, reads NAGVMQNPRHLVRRRGQEARLRCSPMKGHSHVYWYRQLPEEGLKFMVYLQKENIIDESGMPKERFSAEFPKEGPSILRIQQVVRGDSAAYFCASSPGATGANVLTFGAGSRLTVL.

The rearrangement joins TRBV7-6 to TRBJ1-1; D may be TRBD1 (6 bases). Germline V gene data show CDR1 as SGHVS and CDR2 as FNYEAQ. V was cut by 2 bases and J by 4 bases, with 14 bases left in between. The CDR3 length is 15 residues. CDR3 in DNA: TGTGCCAGCAGCTTACAGGACAGTTTGAGCACTGAAGCTTTCTTT. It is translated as CASSLQDSLSTEAFF.

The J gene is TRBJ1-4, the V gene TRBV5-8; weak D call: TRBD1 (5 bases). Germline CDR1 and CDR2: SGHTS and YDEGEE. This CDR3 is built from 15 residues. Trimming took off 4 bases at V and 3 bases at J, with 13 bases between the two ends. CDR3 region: CASSRTGGPNEKLFF. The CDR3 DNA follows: TGTGCCAGCAGCCGGACGGGGGGACCTAATGAAAAACTGTTTTTT.

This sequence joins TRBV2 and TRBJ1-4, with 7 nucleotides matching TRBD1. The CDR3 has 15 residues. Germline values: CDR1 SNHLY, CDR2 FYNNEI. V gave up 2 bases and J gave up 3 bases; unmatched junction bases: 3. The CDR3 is CASSEIGQANEKLFF. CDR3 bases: TGTGCCAGCAGTGAAATCGGACAGGCTAATGAAAAACTGTTTTTT.

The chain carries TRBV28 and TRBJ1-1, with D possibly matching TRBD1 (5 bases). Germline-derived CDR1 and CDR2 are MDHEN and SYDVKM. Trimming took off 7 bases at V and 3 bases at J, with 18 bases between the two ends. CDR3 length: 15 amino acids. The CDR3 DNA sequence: TGTGCCAGCAAGTATCGCAGGGTTTGGGACACTGAAGCTTTCTTT. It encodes CASKYRRVWDTEAFF.

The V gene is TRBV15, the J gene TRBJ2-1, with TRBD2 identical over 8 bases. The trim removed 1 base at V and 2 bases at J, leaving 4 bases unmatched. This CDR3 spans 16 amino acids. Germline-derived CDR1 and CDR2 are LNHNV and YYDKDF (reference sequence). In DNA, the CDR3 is TGTGCCACCAGCAGAGGGGCGGGAGGAGCCTACAATGAGCAGTTCTTC. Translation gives CATSRGAGGAYNEQFF.